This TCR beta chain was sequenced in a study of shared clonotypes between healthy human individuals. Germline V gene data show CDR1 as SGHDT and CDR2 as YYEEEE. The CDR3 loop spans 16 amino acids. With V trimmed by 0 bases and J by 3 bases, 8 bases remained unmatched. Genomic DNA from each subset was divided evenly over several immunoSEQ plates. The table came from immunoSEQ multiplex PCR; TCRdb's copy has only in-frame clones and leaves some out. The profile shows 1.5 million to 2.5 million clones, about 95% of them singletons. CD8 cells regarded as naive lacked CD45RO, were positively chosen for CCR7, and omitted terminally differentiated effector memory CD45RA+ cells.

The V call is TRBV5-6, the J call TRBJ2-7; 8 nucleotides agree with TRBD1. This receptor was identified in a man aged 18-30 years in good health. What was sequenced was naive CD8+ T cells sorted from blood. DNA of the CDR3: TGTGCCAGCAGCTTGGCCGGACAGGGTCTTATCTACGAGCAGTACTTC. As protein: CASSLAGQGLIYEQYF.